This T cell receptor (beta chain) was identified in a study of T-cell reconstitution after alpha-beta-depleted transplantation in children (dated by TCRdb to the mid-2010s). Notes on the research overall: The study quantitatively tracked T-cell immune reconstitution after TCRalphabeta/CD19-depleted allogeneic hematopoietic cell transplantation in children using TCR repertoire profiling.

This clonotype has at least ten counts. Its cognate antigen has yet to be identified. Within one base of it there is no much larger clone, and no base qualities were kept. The CDR3 spans 19 residues, from the cysteine through the phenylalanine. Only CDR3 DNA remains: 57 bases, in frame from the first base. CDR1 is given as LGHNT and CDR2 as FRNRAP, both from the germline V gene. The germline ends are 18 bases apart after V is trimmed by 3 bases and J by 0 bases. Overall study outcomes, separate from this receptor: In some patients, high TCRbeta diversity at day 60 was attributed to recipient T cells and intrathymic progenitors that had survived conditioning. Apparently early alphabetaT-cell count recovery about two months after transplant reportedly relied on only several hundred rapidly expanded clones derived from non-depleted graft cells. Hyperexpanded clone frequencies declined over subsequent months; after one year, T-cell counts and TCRbeta diversity were mostly attributed to newly produced T cells.

The meaning of the sample's treatment or condition label: allogeneic hematopoietic cell transplantation with graft depleted of TCRalphabeta T cells and CD19 B cells. Transplant recipients were children who received TCRalphabeta/CD19-depleted allogeneic hematopoietic cell grafts. The library was produced with PCR. Sequencing relied on an Illumina HiSeq 2500. TCR library preparation used molecular barcoding, with unique molecular identifiers applied to normalize quantification of the TCRbeta repertoire. TCRdb handled the public reads itself, with Q25 trimming in fastp and clone calling in MiXCR, and kept productive beta chains. All rows with the same CDR3 protein become a single entry with the most common DNA and genes. Recorded for this sample are 180,000 or so distinct CDR3 sequences; 6.3% of them occurred a single time. Just over 4.5% of the sample lies in the top ten.

Recombination linked TRBV12-5 to TRBJ2-6; no confident D gene assignment can be made. The source was PBMCs, collected before TCRalphabeta/CD19-depleted stem cell transplant. This receptor was obtained from a girl in the first two years of life with combined immunodeficiency, due to receive a stem cell transplant. The CDR3 has the sequence CASGFRVQRFSSGANVLTF. The base sequence is TGTGCTAGTGGTTTTAGGGTACAGAGATTTAGCTCTGGGGCCAACGTCCTGACTTTC.